These T cell receptor beta chains were read from a single sample in a study of blood T cell repertoires in COVID-19. Some clones are missing from TCRdb's copy, which holds only in-frame ones; the method was immunoSEQ multiplex PCR. The profile shows some 400,000 clones, 80% to 90% of them singletons. The sample taken for sequencing was peripheral blood. These receptors were collected from a woman in her 30s with COVID-19, enrolled during active disease. The CDR3 runs from the conserved cysteine through the conserved F or W.

>TRBJ2-1|TRBV2
CASRVGIQGDEQFF
>TRBJ2-5|TRBV7-3
CASSLTGARETQYF
>TRBJ2-7|TRBV5-1
CASSYPGTYEQYF
>TRBJ1-2|TRBV10-3
CAISPGQGNYGYTF
>TRBJ1-5|TRBV4-1
CASSQIQGYQPQHF
>TRBJ2-7|TRBV19
CASRLAGVRAYEQYF
>TRBJ2-1|TRBV30
CAWSVLEASKFF
>TRBJ1-6|TRBV28
CASSFPLDRGPGSPLHF
>TRBJ1-5|TRBV2
CASSGGDSNQPQHF
>TRBJ2-7|TRBV10-1
CASRGTASSEQYF
>TRBJ2-7|TRBV5-1
CASSLEVGVAGDEQYF
>TRBJ2-6|TRBV6-2/TRBV6-3
CASSFRGAGANVLTF
>TRBJ2-2|TRBV7-3
CASSRLALGELFF
>TRBJ2-7|TRBV7-2
CASSLVSLEGEEQYF
>TRBJ2-2|TRBV7-9
CASSLGLGDTGELFF
>TRBJ2-7|TRBV25-1
CASSAYYEQYF
>TRBJ2-7|TRBV5-1
CASSWEGLSYEQYF
>TRBJ2-3|TRBV15
CATSRGPHRANVRPDTQYF
>TRBJ1-5|TRBV3-1/TRBV3-2
CASSQGGGGNQPQHF
>TRBJ2-2|TRBV30
CAWRQGAGELFF
>TRBJ2-7|TRBV4-1
CASSPSGSTSEQYF
>TRBJ2-1|TRBV3-1/TRBV3-2
CASSLRTSGMSSYNEQFF
>TRBJ2-7|TRBV11-2
CASSLDAGATYEQYF
>TRBJ1-4|TRBV6-5
CASSYRPMAGLKKLFF
>TRBJ1-6|TRBV6-5
CASTEGGQGFSPLHF
>TRBJ1-6|TRBV28
CATFLRDRGNSPLHF
>TRBJ2-7|TRBV7-9
CASSFGQGGQYF
>TRBJ2-5|TRBV7-9
CASSQGLAEETQYF
>TRBJ2-5|TRBV6-6
CASSTGAETQYF
>TRBJ1-3|TRBV7-2
CASSLEGTVKGNTIYF
>TRBJ2-7|TRBV10-2
CASSELAGTGEQYF
>TRBJ2-5|TRBV7-9
CASSPTGAQETQYF
>TRBJ2-6|TRBV30
CAWSVRDPFGDSGANVLTF
>TRBJ2-1|TRBV11-2
CASSNEAGVYNEQFF
>TRBJ2-7|TRBV7-9
CASSLEIEPYEQYF
>TRBJ1-2|TRBV9
CASSPLTRRNYGYTF
>TRBJ2-3|TRBV5-1
CASSLDRGVDTQYF
>TRBJ2-6|TRBV5-1
CASSLAVHSGANVLTF
>TRBJ1-1|TRBV11-2
CASSLTRVNTEAFF
>TRBJ2-1|TRBV9
CASSSRTSNNEQFF
>TRBJ1-1|TRBV6-5
CASSYSSKQGHSEAFF
>TRBJ1-6|TRBV6-5
CASSSTDNSPLHF
>TRBJ1-3|TRBV5-1
CASSLAGAGNTIYF
>TRBJ2-7|TRBV6-5
CASGGFGEQYF
>TRBJ2-7|TRBV10-2
CASSALLPYEQYF
>TRBJ2-1|TRBV2
CASSDLQTYNEQFF
>TRBJ2-2|TRBV15
CATSRDPLTGVRTGELFF
>TRBJ2-1|TRBV2
CASSEGRLAGNNEQFF
>TRBJ2-1|TRBV28
CASVPHLDRFNEQFF
>TRBJ2-3|TRBV11-2
CASSLGVTGGSTDTQYF
>TRBJ2-1|TRBV7-9
CASSLVYREDEQFF
>TRBJ1-2|TRBV4-2
CASSHVLETDHFGYTF
>TRBJ1-5|TRBV19
CASSILTTGRISDQPQHF
>TRBJ2-5|TRBV5-1
CASSSYRGSQETQYF